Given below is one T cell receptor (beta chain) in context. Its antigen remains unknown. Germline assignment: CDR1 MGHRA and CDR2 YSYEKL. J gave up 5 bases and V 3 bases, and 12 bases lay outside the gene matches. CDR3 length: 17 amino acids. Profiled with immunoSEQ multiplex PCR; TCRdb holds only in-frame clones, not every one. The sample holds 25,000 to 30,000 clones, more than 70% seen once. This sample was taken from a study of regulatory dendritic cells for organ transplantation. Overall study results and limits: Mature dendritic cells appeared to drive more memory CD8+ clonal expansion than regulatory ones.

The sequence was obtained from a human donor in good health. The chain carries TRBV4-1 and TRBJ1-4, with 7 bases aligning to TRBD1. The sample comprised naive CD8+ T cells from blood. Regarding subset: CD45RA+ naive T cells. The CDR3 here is CASSHLAGGTENEKLFF. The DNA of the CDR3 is TGCGCCAGCAGCCACCTGGCAGGCGGGACAGAGAATGAAAAACTGTTTTTT.